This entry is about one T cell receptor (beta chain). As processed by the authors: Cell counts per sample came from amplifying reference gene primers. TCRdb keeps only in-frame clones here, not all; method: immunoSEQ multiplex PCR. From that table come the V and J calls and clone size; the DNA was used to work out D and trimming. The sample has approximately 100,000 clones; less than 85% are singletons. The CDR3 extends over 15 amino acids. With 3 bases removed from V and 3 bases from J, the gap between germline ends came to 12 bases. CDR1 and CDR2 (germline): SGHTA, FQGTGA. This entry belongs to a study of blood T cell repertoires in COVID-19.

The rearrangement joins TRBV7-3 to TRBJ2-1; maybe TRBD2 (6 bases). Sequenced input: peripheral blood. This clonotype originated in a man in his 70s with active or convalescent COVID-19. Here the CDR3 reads CASSFQVGGYNEQFF. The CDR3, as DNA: TGTGCCAGCAGCTTCCAAGTGGGAGGCTACAATGAGCAGTTCTTC.